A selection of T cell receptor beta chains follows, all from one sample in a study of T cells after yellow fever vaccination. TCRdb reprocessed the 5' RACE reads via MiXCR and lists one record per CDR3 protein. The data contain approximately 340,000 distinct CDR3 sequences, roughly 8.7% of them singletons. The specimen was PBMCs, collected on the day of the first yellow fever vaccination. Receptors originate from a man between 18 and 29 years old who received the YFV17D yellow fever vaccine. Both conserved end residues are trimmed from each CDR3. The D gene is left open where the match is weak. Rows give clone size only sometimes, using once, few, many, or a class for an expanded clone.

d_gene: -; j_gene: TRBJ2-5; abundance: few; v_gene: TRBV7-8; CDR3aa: ASSLAGASETQY
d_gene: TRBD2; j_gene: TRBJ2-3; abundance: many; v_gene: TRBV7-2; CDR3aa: ASSLGAGGDTQY
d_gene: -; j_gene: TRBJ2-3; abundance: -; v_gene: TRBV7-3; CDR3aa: ASSLRAPAKGDTQY
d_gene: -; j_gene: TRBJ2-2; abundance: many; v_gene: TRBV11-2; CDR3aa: ASSLEIGIVTGELF
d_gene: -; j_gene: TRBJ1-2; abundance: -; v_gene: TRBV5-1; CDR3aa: ASSLGPGGSRIYGYT
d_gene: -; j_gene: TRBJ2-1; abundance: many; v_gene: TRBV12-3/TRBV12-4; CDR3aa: ASSLGFGGADSLSYNEQF
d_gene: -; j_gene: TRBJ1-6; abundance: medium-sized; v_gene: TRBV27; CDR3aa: ATGGKASYNSPLH
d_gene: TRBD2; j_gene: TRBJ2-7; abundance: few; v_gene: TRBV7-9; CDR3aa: ASSLPGGAYEQY
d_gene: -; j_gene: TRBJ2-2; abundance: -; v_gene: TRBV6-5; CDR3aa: ASSYLGQRELF
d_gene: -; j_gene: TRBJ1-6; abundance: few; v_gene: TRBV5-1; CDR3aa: ASSSTGLISPLH
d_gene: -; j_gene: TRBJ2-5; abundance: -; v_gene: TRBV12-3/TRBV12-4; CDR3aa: ASNAAKGTQY
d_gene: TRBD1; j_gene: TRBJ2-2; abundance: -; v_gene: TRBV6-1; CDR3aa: ASQRQGGNTGELF
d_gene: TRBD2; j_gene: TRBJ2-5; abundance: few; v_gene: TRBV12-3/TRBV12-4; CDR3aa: ASSSTTSEETQY
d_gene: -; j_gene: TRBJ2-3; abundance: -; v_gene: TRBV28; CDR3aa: ASSTGVTQY
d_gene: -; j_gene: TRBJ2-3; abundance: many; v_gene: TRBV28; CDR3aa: ASREVTDTQY
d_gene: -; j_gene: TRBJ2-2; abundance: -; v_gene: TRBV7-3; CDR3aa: ASSRRAGTSTGELF
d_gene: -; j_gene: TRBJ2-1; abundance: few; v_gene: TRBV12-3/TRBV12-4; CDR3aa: ASSYVDYQTNEQF
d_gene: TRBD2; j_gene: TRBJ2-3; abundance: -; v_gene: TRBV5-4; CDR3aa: ASSSPTSGGAYTDTQY
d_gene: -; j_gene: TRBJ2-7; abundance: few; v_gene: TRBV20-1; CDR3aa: SARVLKRGSSYEQY
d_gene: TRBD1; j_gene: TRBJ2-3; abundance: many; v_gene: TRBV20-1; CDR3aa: SARSGQGNGDTQY
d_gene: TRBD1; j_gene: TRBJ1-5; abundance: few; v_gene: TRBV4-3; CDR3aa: ASSHSWDRGNQPQH
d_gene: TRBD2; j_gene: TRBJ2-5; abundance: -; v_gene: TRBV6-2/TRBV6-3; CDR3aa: ASIRPRGGQETQY
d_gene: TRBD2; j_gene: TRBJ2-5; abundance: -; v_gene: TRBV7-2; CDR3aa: ASTSRTSRPRAETQY
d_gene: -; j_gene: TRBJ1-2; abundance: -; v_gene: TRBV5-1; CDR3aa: ASSLGWVTGNGYT
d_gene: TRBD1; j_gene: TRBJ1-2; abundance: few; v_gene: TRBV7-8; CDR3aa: ASSSRQGNKWNYGYT
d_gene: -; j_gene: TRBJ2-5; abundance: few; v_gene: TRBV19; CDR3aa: ASNPRGLQETQY
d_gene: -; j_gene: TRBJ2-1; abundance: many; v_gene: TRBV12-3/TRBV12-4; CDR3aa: ASRRGISQF
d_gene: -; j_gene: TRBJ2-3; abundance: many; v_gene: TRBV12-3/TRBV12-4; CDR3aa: ASSFSGSTDTQY
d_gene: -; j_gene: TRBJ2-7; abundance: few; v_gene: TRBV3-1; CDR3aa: ASSQGRDQRSSYEQY
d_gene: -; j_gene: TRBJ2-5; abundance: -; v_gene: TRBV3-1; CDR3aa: ASSQAAVEETQY
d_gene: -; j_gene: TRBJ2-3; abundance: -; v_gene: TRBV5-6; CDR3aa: ASSLYGATSYNTDTQY
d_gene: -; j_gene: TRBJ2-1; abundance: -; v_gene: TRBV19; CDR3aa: ASSMTGAVRVSNEQF
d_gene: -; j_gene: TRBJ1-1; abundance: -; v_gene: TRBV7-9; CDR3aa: ASSFGRPLNTEAF
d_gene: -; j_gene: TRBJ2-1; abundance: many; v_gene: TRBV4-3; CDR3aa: ASSRDSSYNEQF
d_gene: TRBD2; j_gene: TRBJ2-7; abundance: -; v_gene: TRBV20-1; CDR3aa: SARVAGSSYEQY
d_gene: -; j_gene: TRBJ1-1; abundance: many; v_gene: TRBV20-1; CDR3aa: SALDGNTEAF
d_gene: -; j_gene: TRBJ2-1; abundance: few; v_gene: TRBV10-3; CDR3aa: ASTVAVTYNEQF
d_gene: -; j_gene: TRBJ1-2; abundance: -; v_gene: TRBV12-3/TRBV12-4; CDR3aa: ASRPSDVHGYT
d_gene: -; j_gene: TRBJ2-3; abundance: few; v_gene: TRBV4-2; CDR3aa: ASSHTQTSTDTQY
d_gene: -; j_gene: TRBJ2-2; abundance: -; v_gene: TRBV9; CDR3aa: ASSATGSGELF
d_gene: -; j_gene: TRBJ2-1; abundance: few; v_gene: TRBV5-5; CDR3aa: ASSLFVMVMGNEQF